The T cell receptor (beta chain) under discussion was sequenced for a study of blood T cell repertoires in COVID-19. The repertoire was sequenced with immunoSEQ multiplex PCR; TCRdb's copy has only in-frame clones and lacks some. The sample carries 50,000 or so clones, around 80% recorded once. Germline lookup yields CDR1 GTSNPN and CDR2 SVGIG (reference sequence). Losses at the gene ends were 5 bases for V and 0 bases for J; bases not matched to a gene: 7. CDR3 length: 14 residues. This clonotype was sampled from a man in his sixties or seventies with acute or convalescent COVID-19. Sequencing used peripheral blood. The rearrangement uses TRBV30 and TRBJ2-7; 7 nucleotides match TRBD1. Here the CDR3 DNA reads TGTGCCTGGGGAGACAGGGCCTACTCCTACGAGCAGTACTTC. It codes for CAWGDRAYSYEQYF.